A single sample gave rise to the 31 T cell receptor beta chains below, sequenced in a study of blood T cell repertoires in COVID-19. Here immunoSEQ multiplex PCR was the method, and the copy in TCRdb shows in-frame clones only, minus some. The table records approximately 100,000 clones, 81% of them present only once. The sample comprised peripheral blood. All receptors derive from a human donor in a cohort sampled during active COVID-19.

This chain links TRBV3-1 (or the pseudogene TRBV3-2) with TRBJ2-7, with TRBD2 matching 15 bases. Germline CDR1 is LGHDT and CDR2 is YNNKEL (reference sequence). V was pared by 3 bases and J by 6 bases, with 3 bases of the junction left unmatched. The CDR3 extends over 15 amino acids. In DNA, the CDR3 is TGTGCCAGCAGCCAGGGACTAGCGGGAGGCTCCGAGCAGTACTTC. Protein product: CASSQGLAGGSEQYF.

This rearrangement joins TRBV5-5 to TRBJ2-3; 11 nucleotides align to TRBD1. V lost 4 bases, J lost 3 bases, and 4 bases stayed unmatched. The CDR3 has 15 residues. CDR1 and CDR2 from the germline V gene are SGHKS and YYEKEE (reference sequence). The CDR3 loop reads CASSPGQGVTDTQYF. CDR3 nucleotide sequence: TGTGCCAGCAGCCCGGGACAGGGGGTAACAGATACGCAGTATTTT.

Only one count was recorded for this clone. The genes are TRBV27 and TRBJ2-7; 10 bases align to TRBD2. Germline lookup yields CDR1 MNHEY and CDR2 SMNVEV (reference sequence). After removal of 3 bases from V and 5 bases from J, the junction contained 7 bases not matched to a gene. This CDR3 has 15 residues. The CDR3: CASSLGLAGAHEQYF. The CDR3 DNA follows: TGTGCCAGCAGTTTGGGGCTAGCGGGAGCTCACGAGCAGTACTTC.

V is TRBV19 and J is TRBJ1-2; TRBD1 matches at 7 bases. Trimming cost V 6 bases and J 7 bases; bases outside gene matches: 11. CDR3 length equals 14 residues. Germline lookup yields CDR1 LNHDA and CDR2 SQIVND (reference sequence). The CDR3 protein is CASRPRDSLVGYTF. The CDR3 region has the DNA TGTGCCAGTAGGCCACGGGACAGCCTGGTTGGCTACACCTTC.

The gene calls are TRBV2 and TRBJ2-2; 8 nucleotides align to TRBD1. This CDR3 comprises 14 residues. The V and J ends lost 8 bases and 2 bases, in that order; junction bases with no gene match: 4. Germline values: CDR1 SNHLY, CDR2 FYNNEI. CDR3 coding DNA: TGTGCCAGCCTCGGACAGGGAAACACCGGGGAGCTGTTTTTT. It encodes CASLGQGNTGELFF.

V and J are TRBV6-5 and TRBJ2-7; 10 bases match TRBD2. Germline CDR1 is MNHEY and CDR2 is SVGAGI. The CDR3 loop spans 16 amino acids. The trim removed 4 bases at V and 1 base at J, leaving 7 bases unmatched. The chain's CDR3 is CASSSTGTSVSYEQYF. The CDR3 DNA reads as TGTGCCAGCAGTTCCACCGGGACTAGCGTTTCCTACGAGCAGTACTTC.

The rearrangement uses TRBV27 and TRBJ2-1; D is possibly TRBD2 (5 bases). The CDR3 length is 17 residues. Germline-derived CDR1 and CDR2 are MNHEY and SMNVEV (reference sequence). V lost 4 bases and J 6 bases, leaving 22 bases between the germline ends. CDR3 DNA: TGTGCCAGCAGTTCACACCTTCTCGGGGATGGGCCCAATGAGCAGTTCTTC. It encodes CASSSHLLGDGPNEQFF.

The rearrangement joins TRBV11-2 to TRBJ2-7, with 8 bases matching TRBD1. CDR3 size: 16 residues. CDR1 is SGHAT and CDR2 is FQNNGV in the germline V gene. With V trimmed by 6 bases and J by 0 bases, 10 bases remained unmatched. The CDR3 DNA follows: TGTGCCAGCAGACCCACGGGACAGGCTATCTCCTACGAGCAGTACTTC. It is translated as CASRPTGQAISYEQYF.

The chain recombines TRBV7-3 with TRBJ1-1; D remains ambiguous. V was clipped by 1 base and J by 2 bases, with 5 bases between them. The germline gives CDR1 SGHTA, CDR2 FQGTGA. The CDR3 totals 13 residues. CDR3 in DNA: TGTGCCAGCAGCTTAAGTTATAACACTGAAGCTTTCTTT. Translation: CASSLSYNTEAFF.

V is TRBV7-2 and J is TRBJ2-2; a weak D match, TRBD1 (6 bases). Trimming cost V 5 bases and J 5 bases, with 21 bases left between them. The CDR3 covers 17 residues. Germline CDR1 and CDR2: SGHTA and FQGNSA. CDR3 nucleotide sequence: TGTGCCAGCAGCCCAGGGGCGGGCGCGGTTAAGACCGGGGAGCTGTTTTTT. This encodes CASSPGAGAVKTGELFF.

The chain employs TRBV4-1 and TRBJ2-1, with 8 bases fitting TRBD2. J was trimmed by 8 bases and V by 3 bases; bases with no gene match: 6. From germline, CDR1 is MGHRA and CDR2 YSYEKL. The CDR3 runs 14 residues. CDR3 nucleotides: TGCGCCAGCAGCCAGGCTGGACTAGCCGATGAGCAGTTCTTC. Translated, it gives CASSQAGLADEQFF.

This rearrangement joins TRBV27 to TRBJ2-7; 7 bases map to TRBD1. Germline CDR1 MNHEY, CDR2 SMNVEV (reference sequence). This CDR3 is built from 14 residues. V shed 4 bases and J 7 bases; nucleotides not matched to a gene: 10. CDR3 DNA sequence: TGTGCCAGCAGTTACGGGACAGCAGTACGTGAGCAGTACTTC. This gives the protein CASSYGTAVREQYF.

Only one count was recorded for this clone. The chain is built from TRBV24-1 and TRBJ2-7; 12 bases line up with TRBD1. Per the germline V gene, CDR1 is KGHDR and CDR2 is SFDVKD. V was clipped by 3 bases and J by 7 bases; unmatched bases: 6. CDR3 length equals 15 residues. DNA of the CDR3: TGTGCCACCAGTGATCCGGGACAGGGGGCGAAGGAGCAGTACTTC. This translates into CATSDPGQGAKEQYF.

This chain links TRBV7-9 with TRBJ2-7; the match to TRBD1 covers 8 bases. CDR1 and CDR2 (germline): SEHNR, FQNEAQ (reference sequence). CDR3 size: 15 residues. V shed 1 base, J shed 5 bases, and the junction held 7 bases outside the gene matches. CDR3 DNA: TGTGCCAGCAGCTTAGATTTTGACAGGGGTCACGAGCAGTACTTC. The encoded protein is CASSLDFDRGHEQYF.

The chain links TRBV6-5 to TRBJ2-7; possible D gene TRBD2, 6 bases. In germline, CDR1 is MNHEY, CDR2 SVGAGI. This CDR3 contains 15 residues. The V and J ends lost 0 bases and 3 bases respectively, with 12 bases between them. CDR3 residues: CASSYSIGGFYEQYF. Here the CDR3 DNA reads TGTGCCAGCAGTTACTCGATCGGGGGTTTCTACGAGCAGTACTTC.

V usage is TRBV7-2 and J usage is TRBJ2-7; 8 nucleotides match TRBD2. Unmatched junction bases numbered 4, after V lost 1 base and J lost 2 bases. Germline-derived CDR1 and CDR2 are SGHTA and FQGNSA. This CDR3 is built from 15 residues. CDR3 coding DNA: TGTGCCAGCAGCTTAGGATCGGGGGGGCCCTACGAGCAGTACTTC. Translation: CASSLGSGGPYEQYF.

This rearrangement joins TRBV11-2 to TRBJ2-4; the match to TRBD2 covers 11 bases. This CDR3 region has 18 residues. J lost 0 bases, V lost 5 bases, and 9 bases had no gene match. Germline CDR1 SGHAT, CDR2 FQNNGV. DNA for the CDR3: TGTGCCAGCAGCCATAGCGGGAGGGCCGGAATAGCCAAAAACATTCAGTACTTC. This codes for CASSHSGRAGIAKNIQYF.

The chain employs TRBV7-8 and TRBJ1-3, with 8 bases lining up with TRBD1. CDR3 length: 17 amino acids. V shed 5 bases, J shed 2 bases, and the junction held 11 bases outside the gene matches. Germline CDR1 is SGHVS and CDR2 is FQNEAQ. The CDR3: CASSTNRQGSTGNTIYF. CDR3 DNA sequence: TGTGCCAGCAGCACAAACCGACAGGGGTCGACTGGAAACACCATATATTTT.

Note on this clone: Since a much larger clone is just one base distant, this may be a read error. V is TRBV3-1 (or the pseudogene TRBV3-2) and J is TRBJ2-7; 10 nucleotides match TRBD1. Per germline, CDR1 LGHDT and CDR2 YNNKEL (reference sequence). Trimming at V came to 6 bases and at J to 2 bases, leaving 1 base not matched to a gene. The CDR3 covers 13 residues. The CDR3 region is CASSGQGAYEQYF. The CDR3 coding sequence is TGTGCCAGCAGTGGACAGGGGGCCTACGAGCAGTACTTC.

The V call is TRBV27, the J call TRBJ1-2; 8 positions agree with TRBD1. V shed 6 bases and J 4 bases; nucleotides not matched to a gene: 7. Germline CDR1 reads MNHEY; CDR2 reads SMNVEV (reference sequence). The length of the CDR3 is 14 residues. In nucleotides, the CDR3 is TGTGCCAGCAGGGCGACAGGGGCAAGCTATGGCTACACCTTC. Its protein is CASRATGASYGYTF.

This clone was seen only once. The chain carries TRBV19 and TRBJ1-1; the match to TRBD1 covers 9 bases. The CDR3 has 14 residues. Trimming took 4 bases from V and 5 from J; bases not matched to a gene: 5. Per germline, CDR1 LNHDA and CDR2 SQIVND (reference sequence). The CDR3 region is CASSNRGRGTEAFF. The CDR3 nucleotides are TGTGCCAGTAGTAACAGGGGGCGAGGGACTGAAGCTTTCTTT.

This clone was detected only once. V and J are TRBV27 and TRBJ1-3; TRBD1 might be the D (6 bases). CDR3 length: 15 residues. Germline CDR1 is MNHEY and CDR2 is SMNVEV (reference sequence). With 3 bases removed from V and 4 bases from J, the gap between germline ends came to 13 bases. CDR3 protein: CASSFRQGNGNTIYF. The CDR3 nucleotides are TGTGCCAGCAGTTTCAGGCAGGGGAACGGAAACACCATATATTTT.

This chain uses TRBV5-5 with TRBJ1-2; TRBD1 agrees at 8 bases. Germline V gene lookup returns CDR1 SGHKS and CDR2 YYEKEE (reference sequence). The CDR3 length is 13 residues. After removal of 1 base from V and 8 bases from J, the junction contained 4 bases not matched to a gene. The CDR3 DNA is TGTGCCAGCAGCTTGTCGACAGGGGAAGGCTACACCTTC. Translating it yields CASSLSTGEGYTF.

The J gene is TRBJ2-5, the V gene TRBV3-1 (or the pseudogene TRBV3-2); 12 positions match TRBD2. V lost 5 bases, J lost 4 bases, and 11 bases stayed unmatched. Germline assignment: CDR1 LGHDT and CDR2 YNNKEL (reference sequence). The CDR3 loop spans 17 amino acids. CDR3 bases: TGTGCCAGCAGCTCAGGGGAGCTAGCGGGGGGGGGAGAGACCCAGTACTTC. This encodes CASSSGELAGGGETQYF.

For the CDR3, the DNA is TGTGCCATCAGTGAGTCCGGCCTAGCGGGCGCCTCCTACGAGCAGTACTTC. Protein product: CAISESGLAGASYEQYF. The J gene is TRBJ2-7, the V gene TRBV10-3; 8 bases line up with TRBD2. The V segment lost 0 bases and the J segment 0 bases; nucleotides outside the gene matches: 7. Germline assignment: CDR1 ENHRY and CDR2 SYGVKD. The CDR3 is 17 amino acids.

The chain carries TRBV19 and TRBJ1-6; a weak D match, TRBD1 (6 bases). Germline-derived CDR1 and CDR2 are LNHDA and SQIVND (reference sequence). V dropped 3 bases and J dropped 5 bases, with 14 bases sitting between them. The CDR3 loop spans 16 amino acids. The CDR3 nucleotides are TGTGCCAGTAGTATGGACAGCAGGATCAATAATTCACCCCTCCACTTT. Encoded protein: CASSMDSRINNSPLHF.

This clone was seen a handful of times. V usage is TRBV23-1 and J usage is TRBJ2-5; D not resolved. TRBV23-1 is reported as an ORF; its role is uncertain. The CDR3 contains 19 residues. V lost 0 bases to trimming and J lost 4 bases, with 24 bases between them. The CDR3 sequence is CASSQSGILTGSVRETQYF. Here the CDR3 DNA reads TGCGCCAGCAGTCAATCTGGAATCCTTACCGGGTCAGTCAGAGAGACCCAGTACTTC.

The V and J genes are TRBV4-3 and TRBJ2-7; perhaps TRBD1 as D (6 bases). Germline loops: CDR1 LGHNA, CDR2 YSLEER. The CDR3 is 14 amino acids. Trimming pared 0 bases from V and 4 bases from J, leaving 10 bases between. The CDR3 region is CASSQERGWYEQYF. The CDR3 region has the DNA TGCGCCAGCAGCCAAGAGAGGGGGTGGTACGAGCAGTACTTC.

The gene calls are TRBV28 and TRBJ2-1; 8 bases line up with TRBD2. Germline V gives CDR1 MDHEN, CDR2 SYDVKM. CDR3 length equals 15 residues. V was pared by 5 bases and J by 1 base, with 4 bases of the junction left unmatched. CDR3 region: CASSPGTSSYNEQFF. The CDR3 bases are TGTGCCAGCAGTCCCGGGACTAGTTCCTACAATGAGCAGTTCTTC.

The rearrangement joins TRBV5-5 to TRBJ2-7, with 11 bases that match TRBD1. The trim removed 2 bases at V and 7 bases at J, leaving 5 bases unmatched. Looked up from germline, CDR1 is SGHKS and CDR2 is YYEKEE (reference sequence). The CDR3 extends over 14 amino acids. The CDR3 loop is CASSFGQGAGEQYF. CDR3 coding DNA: TGTGCCAGCAGCTTCGGACAGGGGGCTGGGGAGCAGTACTTC.

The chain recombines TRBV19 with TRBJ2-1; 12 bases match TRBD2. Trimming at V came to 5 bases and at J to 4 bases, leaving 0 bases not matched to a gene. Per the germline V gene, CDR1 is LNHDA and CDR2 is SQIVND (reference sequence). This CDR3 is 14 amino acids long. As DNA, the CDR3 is TGTGCCAGTAGTCTAGCGGGAGGGTACAATGAGCAGTTCTTC. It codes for CASSLAGGYNEQFF.